The text below deals with one T cell receptor beta chain. The germline gives CDR1 SGHTA, CDR2 FQGNSA. CDR3 length equals 13 residues. V lost 3 bases and J 7 bases, leaving 12 bases between the germline ends. Sequenced by immunoSEQ multiplex PCR; TCRdb stores in-frame clones only, minus some. Found here are some 170,000 clones, about 90% of them singletons; the top ten hold about 1.2%. The data stem from a study of blood T cell repertoires in COVID-19. The overall study: Both acute and convalescent COVID-19 samples were obtained from the United States, Italy and Spain. Nucleic acid was either cDNA or gDNA, and it came from T cells, B-cell-depleted T cells, or PBMCs.

Participants reported their clinical history, and cohort assignment relied on those reports. The sample taken for sequencing was PBMCs or T cells enriched from blood (not recorded which). The sequence was obtained from a human donor with acute COVID-19. The donor label of this sample is uncertain. V and J are TRBV7-2 and TRBJ1-2, with D maybe TRBD1 (5 bases). CDR3 nucleotide sequence: TGTGCCAGCAGCTTCGACCTTACAGGTGGCTACACCTTC. This translates into CASSFDLTGGYTF.